These 15 T cell receptor beta chains originate from one sample sequenced in a study of CD8+ T cells in alopecia areata. Extraction of RNA preceded its reverse transcription into cDNA, which served as the sequencing template. Some clones are missing from TCRdb's copy, which holds only in-frame ones; the method was immunoSEQ multiplex PCR. This sample has roughly 150,000 clones, with around 54% found just once. The sample comprised CD4+ T cells sorted from blood. All receptors come from a human donor in good health.

The V and J genes are TRBV29-1 and TRBJ2-3; TRBD1 aligns across 8 bases. This CDR3 is 13 amino acids long. Germline V lookup: CDR1 SQVTM, CDR2 ANQGSEA. J lost 2 bases, V lost 5 bases, and 3 bases had no gene match. The CDR3 loop reads CSVRQGFTDTQYF. For the CDR3, the DNA is TGCAGCGTTCGACAGGGGTTCACAGATACGCAGTATTTT.

This chain connects TRBV28 to TRBJ1-5, with TRBD1 as a possible D gene (5 bases). V shed 6 bases and J shed 3 bases, with 15 bases lying between them. Looked up from germline, CDR1 is MDHEN and CDR2 is SYDVKM. The CDR3 length is 15 residues. CDR3 nucleotides: TGTGCCAGCAGCCCCTCCGGGGCCCACAATCAGCCCCAGCATTTT. Residues: CASSPSGAHNQPQHF.

V gene TRBV4-2 combines with J gene TRBJ1-5; D remains ambiguous. The germline CDR1 and CDR2 sequences are LGHNA and YNFKEQ. The CDR3 runs 13 residues. V was shortened by 10 bases and J by 1 base, with 11 bases between the two germline ends. Here the CDR3 reads CATSFKSNQPQHF. CDR3 sequence (DNA): TGTGCCACCTCTTTTAAGAGCAATCAGCCCCAGCATTTT.

The genes are TRBV25-1 and TRBJ2-2; no definite D call. V was shortened by 5 bases and J by 5 bases, with 9 bases between the two germline ends. The CDR3 covers 13 residues. CDR1 MGHDK and CDR2 SYGVNS come from the germline V gene. The CDR3 loop is CASSPRSTGELFF. In DNA, the CDR3 is TGTGCCAGCAGTCCCCGGTCAACCGGGGAGCTGTTTTTT.

This clone was seen only a few times. V usage is TRBV15 and J usage is TRBJ2-7, with 10 bases identical to TRBD2. From germline, CDR1 is LNHNV and CDR2 YYDKDF (reference sequence). The length of the CDR3 is 16 residues. The V gene end was trimmed by 3 bases and the J gene end by 5 bases; junction bases not matched to a gene: 10. This CDR3 is CATSRSLAGVGDEQYF. The CDR3 DNA sequence: TGTGCCACCAGCAGGAGCCTAGCGGGAGTAGGGGACGAGCAGTACTTC.

The V and J genes are TRBV10-3 and TRBJ1-5; D remains ambiguous. V lost 8 bases and J lost 0, with 11 bases in between. CDR1 is ENHRY and CDR2 is SYGVKD in the germline V gene. The CDR3 extends over 14 amino acids. CDR3 protein: CAIGEDFSNQPQHF. DNA for the CDR3: TGTGCCATCGGGGAGGATTTTAGCAATCAGCCCCAGCATTTT.

The chain employs TRBV6-1 and TRBJ1-5; D remains ambiguous. The CDR3 runs to 14 residues. The V and J ends lost 0 bases and 4 bases respectively, with 7 bases between them. CDR1 and CDR2 from the germline V gene are MNHNS and SASEGT. CDR3: CASSEAPTNQPQHF. In DNA, the CDR3 is TGTGCCAGCAGTGAAGCTCCGACTAATCAGCCCCAGCATTTT.

The chain employs TRBV15 and TRBJ2-5; a possible D gene is TRBD1 (5 bases). The CDR3 runs to 15 residues. V dropped 2 bases and J dropped 5 bases, with 15 bases sitting between them. Germline-derived CDR1 and CDR2 are LNHNV and YYDKDF (reference sequence). The CDR3 here is CATSRFRDVVETQYF. DNA of the CDR3: TGTGCCACCAGCAGATTCAGGGATGTCGTTGAGACCCAGTACTTC.

The chain joins TRBV6-1 to TRBJ1-5; D perhaps matches TRBD1 (6 bases). Germline V gene sequence: CDR1 MNHNS, CDR2 SASEGT. The CDR3 contains 13 residues. Trimming took off 7 bases at V and 6 bases at J, with 13 bases between the two ends. The CDR3 DNA sequence: TGTGCCAGCAAGCCCACAGGGAGTCAGCCCCAGCATTTT. This translates into CASKPTGSQPQHF.

The chain recombines TRBV7-2 with TRBJ2-1; 9 bases line up with TRBD2. CDR3 size: 17 residues. With 0 bases clipped from V and 1 base from J, the junction kept 4 bases outside the gene matches. Per the germline V gene, CDR1 is SGHTA and CDR2 is FQGNSA. CDR3: CASSLAVLAGSYNEQFF. In DNA, the CDR3 is TGTGCCAGCAGCTTAGCTGTCCTAGCGGGATCCTACAATGAGCAGTTCTTC. Looking up the rest from reference TRBV7-2 and TRBJ2-1 gives the full variable domain: GAGVSQSPSNKVTEKGKDVELRCDPISGHTALYWYRQSLGQGLEFLIYFQGNSAPDKSGLPSDRFSAERTGGSVSTLTIQRTQQEDSAVYLCASSLAVLAGSYNEQFFGPGTRLTVL.

The chain couples TRBV2 to TRBJ2-1; 13 nucleotides match TRBD2. Germline V gene lookup returns CDR1 SNHLY and CDR2 FYNNEI. The ends lost 8 bases at V and 9 bases at J; junction bases unmatched: 1. The CDR3 consists of 12 residues. CDR3 DNA: TGTGCCAGCGGACTAGCGGGAGTTGAGCAGTTCTTC. It codes for CASGLAGVEQFF. Filled out from reference TRBV2 and TRBJ2-1, the complete variable domain reads EPEVTQTPSHQVTQMGQEVILRCVPISNHLYFYWYRQILGQKVEFLVSFYNNEISEKSEIFDDQFSVERPDGSNFTLKIRSTKLEDSAMYFCASGLAGVEQFFGPGTRLTVL.

The chain combines TRBV5-1 with TRBJ2-1, with D hard to call. Between the trimmed V and J ends, which lost 1 base and 2 bases, there was a span of 7 bases. The CDR3 spans 14 residues. Germline V CDR1 and CDR2: SGHRS, YFSETQ. CDR3 DNA: TGCGCCAGCAGCTTGAACCAACCCTACAATGAGCAGTTCTTC. Translation: CASSLNQPYNEQFF.

The rearrangement links TRBV4-1 to TRBJ1-2; D is unresolved. The CDR3 is 14 residues long. V dropped 1 base and J dropped 6 bases, with 12 bases sitting between them. Germline assignment: CDR1 MGHRA and CDR2 YSYEKL. CDR3 nucleotide sequence: TGCGCCAGCAGCCAAGTTGGGCTGTTGGATGGCTACACCTTC. Protein sequence: CASSQVGLLDGYTF.

This clone showed up just a few times. This chain joins TRBV30 and TRBJ1-2; 7 bases match TRBD1. CDR1 is GTSNPN and CDR2 is SVGIG in the germline V gene (reference sequence). V lost 5 bases, J lost 4 bases, and 1 base stayed unmatched. There are 11 residues in the CDR3. The CDR3 protein is CAWGDSYGYTF. The CDR3 DNA reads as TGTGCCTGGGGGGACAGCTATGGCTACACCTTC.

The chain recombines TRBV6-5 with TRBJ2-3; tentative D call: TRBD2 (5 bases). Trimming cost V 5 bases and J 0 bases, with 12 bases left between them. Germline loops: CDR1 MNHEY, CDR2 SVGAGI. The CDR3 loop spans 15 amino acids. CDR3 loop: CASSPDWASTDTQYF. The CDR3 DNA follows: TGTGCCAGCAGTCCGGACTGGGCTAGCACAGATACGCAGTATTTT.